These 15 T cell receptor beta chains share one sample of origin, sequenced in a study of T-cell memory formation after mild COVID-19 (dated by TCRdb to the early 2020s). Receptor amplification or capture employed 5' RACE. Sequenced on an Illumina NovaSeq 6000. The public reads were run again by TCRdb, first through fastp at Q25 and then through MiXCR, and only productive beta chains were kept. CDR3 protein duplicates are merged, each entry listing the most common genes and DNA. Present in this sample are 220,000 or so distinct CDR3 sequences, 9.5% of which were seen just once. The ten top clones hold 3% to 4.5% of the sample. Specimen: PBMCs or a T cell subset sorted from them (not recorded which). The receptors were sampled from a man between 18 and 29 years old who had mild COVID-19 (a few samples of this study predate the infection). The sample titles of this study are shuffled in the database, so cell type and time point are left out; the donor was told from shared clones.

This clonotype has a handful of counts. The CDR3 spells CASSRDSADTQYF. CDR3 nucleotides: TGTGCCAGCAGTCGGGACTCCGCGGATACGCAGTATTTT. The chain employs TRBV6-4 and TRBJ2-3, with D perhaps matching TRBD2 (6 bases). The CDR3 has 13 residues. V was clipped by 5 bases and J by 6 bases, with 12 bases between them. Germline V lookup: CDR1 MRHNA, CDR2 SNTAGT.

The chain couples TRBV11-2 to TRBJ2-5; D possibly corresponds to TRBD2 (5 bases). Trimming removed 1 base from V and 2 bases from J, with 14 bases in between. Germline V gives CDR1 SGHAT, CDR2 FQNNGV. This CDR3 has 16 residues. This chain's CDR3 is CASSLGSGPGQETQYF. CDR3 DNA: TGTGCCAGCAGCTTAGGTAGTGGGCCGGGGCAAGAGACCCAGTACTTC.

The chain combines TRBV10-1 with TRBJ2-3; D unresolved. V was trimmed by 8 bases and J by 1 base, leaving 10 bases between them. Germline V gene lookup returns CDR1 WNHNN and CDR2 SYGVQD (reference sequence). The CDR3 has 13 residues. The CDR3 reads CASSAEGTDTQYF. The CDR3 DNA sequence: TGCGCCAGCTCCGCCGAGGGCACAGATACGCAGTATTTT.

CDR3 sequence: CAWSDFKTQYF. CDR3 DNA sequence: TGTGCCTGGAGTGACTTTAAGACCCAGTACTTC. The chain recombines TRBV30 with TRBJ2-5, with unresolved D. Germline V gene data show CDR1 as GTSNPN and CDR2 as SVGIG (reference sequence). The CDR3 has 11 residues. V was clipped by 1 base and J by 6 bases, with 6 bases between them.

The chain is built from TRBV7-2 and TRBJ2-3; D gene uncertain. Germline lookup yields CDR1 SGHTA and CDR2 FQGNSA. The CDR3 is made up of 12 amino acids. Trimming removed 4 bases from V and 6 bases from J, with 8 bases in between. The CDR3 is CASSSQSDTQYF. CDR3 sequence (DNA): TGTGCCAGCAGCTCCCAGTCCGATACGCAGTATTTT.

CDR3 loop: CASSLAGRGMAFF. CDR3 bases: TGCGCCAGCAGCTTGGCAGGGAGGGGGATGGCTTTCTTT. The chain employs TRBV5-1 and TRBJ1-1; tentative D call: TRBD1 (6 bases). V was shortened by 0 bases and J by 11 bases, with 14 bases between the two germline ends. The CDR3 runs 13 residues. Germline loops: CDR1 SGHRS, CDR2 YFSETQ.

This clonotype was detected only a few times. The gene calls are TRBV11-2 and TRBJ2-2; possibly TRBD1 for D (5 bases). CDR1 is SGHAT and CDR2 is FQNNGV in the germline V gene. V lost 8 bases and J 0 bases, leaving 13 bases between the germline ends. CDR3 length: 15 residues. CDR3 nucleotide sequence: TGTGCCAGCGGGCAGGGCCAGACGAACACCGGGGAGCTGTTTTTT. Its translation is CASGQGQTNTGELFF.

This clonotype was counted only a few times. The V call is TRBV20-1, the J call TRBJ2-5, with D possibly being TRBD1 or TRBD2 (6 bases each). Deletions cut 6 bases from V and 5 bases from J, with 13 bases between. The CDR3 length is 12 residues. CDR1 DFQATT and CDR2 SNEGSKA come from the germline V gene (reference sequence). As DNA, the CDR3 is TGCAGTGCGAAGGGGGGCCCCGAGACCCAGTACTTC. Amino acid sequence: CSAKGGPETQYF.

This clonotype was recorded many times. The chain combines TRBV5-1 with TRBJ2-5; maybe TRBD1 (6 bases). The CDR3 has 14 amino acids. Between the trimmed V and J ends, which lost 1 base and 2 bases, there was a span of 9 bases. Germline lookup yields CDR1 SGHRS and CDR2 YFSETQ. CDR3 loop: CASSLMGAQETQYF. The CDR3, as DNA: TGCGCCAGCAGCTTGATGGGGGCTCAAGAGACCCAGTACTTC. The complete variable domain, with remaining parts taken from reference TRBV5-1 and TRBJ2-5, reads KAGVTQTPRYLIKTRGQQVTLSCSPISGHRSVSWYQQTPGQGLQFLFEYFSETQRNKGNFPGRFSGRQFSNSRSEMNVSTLELGDSALYLCASSLMGAQETQYFGPGTRLLVL.

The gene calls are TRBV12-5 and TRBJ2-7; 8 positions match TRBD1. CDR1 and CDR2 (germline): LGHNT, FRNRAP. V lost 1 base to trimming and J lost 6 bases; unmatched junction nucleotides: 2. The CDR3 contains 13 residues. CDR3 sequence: CASGLADRAEQYF. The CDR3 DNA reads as TGTGCTAGTGGTTTGGCGGACAGGGCCGAGCAGTACTTC.

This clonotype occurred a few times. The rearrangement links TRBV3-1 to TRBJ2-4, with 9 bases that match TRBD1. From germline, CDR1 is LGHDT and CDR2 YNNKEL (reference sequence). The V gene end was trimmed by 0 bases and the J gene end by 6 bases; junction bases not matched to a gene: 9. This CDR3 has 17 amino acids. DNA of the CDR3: TGTGCCAGCAGCCAAGAAAGGGGTGGACAGGGGAGAAACATTCAGTACTTC. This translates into CASSQERGGQGRNIQYF.

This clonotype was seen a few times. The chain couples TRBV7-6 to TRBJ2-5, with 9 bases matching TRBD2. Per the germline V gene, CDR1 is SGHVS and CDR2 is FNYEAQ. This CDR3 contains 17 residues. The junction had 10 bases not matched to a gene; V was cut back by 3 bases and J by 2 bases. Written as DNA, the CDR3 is TGTGCCAGCAGCTTGGAAGGCGGGGGGGCTATACAAGAGACCCAGTACTTC. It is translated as CASSLEGGGAIQETQYF.

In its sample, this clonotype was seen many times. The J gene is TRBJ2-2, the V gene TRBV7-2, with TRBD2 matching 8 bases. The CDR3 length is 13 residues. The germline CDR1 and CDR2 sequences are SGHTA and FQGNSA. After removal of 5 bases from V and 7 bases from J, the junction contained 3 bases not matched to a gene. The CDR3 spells CASSRTSGGELFF. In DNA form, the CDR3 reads TGTGCCAGCAGCCGAACTAGCGGCGGGGAGCTGTTTTTT.

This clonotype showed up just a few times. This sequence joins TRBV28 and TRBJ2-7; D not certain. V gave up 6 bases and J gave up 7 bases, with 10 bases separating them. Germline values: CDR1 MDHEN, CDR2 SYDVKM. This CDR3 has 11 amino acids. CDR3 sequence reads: CASRSTFEQYV. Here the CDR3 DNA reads TGTGCCAGCAGGTCCACGTTTGAGCAGTACGTC.

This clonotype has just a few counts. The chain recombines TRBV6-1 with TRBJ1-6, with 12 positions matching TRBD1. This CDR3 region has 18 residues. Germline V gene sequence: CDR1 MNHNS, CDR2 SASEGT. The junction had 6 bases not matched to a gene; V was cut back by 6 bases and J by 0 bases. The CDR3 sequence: CASRAGQGASSYNSPLHF. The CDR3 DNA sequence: TGTGCCAGCAGAGCGGGACAGGGGGCTAGCTCCTATAATTCACCCCTCCACTTT.